The 9 T cell receptor beta chains given below trace back to one sample, sequenced in a study of shared clonotypes between healthy human individuals. Selected positively for CCR7 and CD45RO-negative, naive CD8 cells excluded terminally differentiated effector memory CD45RA+ cells. TCRdb's table, derived via immunoSEQ multiplex PCR, lists solely in-frame clones and lacks some. The table lists around 1.9 million clones, over 85% of them singletons, with around 1.8% in the top ten. The material sequenced was naive CD8+ T cells from PBMCs. The receptors originated from a man between 18 and 29 years old in good health. Some clones in this sample may be carry-over from other donors' samples.

Note on this clone: This specimen includes other DNA sequences encoding the same CDR3. The genes are TRBV7-9 and TRBJ2-5; 9 bases are shared with TRBD1. The CDR3 runs to 14 residues. Unmatched junction bases numbered 4, after V lost 5 bases and J lost 3 bases. Germline CDR1 and CDR2: SEHNR and FQNEAQ (reference sequence). DNA for the CDR3: TGTGCCAGCAGCCCACGACAGGGGGAAGAGACCCAGTACTTC. This translates into CASSPRQGEETQYF.

This chain connects TRBV7-2 to TRBJ2-7, with TRBD1 identical over 12 bases. V dropped 5 bases and J dropped 3; count of bases not matched to a gene: 8. Germline CDR1 SGHTA, CDR2 FQGNSA. This CDR3 is built from 16 residues. The CDR3 protein is CASSVPGTGGYYEQYF. Here the CDR3 DNA reads TGTGCCAGCAGCGTCCCCGGGACAGGGGGCTACTACGAGCAGTACTTC.

V is TRBV9 and J is TRBJ2-2; TRBD1 agrees at 7 bases. From germline, CDR1 is SGDLS and CDR2 YYNGEE. The CDR3 loop spans 17 amino acids. The ends lost 3 bases at V and 3 bases at J; junction bases unmatched: 11. The chain's CDR3 is CASSARTGVAYTGELFF. The CDR3 bases are TGTGCCAGCAGCGCCCGAACAGGGGTGGCGTACACCGGGGAGCTGTTTTTT. The full variable domain, its missing parts supplied by reference TRBV9 and TRBJ2-2, is DSGVTQTPKHLITATGQRVTLRCSPRSGDLSVYWYQQSLDQGLQFLIQYYNGEERAKGNILERFSAQQFPDLHSELNLSSLELGDSALYFCASSARTGVAYTGELFFGEGSRLTVL.

This chain's CDR3 is CASSQVRGFTEAFF. The CDR3 coding sequence is TGTGCCAGCAGCCAAGTGCGGGGATTCACTGAAGCTTTCTTT. The V gene is TRBV4-2, the J gene TRBJ1-1, with D unclear. V was cut by 1 base and J by 4 bases, with 10 bases left in between. CDR1 LGHNA and CDR2 YNFKEQ come from the germline V gene. The CDR3 is made up of 14 amino acids.

Notes on this clone: Other DNA sequences from this sample encode an identical CDR3 as well. The rearrangement uses TRBV5-4 and TRBJ2-3; the match to TRBD2 covers 8 bases. Trimming took 1 base from V and 3 from J; bases not matched to a gene: 4. Germline V gene lookup returns CDR1 SGHNT and CDR2 YYREEE (reference sequence). The CDR3 loop spans 15 amino acids. CDR3 amino acids: CASSLKRESTDTQYF. The DNA for the CDR3 is TGTGCCAGCAGCTTGAAGCGGGAGTCGACAGATACGCAGTATTTT.

The chain uses TRBV5-4 and TRBJ1-1; weak D call: TRBD1 (5 bases). In germline, CDR1 is SGHNT, CDR2 YYREEE (reference sequence). Trimming removed 4 bases from V and 6 bases from J, with 10 bases in between. The CDR3 has 12 amino acids. The CDR3 is CASSEGIAEAFF. The CDR3 bases are TGTGCCAGCAGCGAGGGGATCGCTGAAGCTTTCTTT. The full variable domain, completed using reference TRBV5-4 and TRBJ1-1, is ETGVTQSPTHLIKTRGQQVTLRCSSQSGHNTVSWYQQALGQGPQFIFQYYREEENGRGNFPPRFSGLQFPNYSSELNVNALELDDSALYLCASSEGIAEAFFGQGTRLTVV.

This clone was recorded once. The chain employs TRBV5-4 and TRBJ2-3; either TRBD1 or TRBD2 may fit D (5 bases each). The V end was cut by 1 base, the J end by 0 bases, with 18 bases between. CDR3 length equals 18 residues. The germline gives CDR1 SGHNT, CDR2 YYREEE (reference sequence). The CDR3 nucleotides read TGTGCCAGCAGCTTGACCCCCGGGGCTCATTCTAGCACAGATACGCAGTATTTT. It is translated as CASSLTPGAHSSTDTQYF.

The V gene is TRBV10-3, the J gene TRBJ1-2; the D gene is possibly TRBD1 (6 bases). The CDR3 spans 12 residues. The germline V gene encodes CDR1 ENHRY and CDR2 SYGVKD. The V gene lost 4 bases and the J gene lost 3 bases, with 6 bases spanning the gap. CDR3 region: CAISGTDYGYTF. The CDR3 coding sequence is TGTGCCATCAGTGGGACAGACTATGGCTACACCTTC.

This chain joins TRBV4-2 and TRBJ2-7, with 9 bases identical to TRBD2. V lost 0 bases, J lost 0 bases, and 9 bases stayed unmatched. In germline, CDR1 is LGHNA, CDR2 YNFKEQ. The CDR3 is made up of 18 amino acids. CDR3 residues: CASSQDRRTSASSYEQYF. CDR3 DNA sequence: TGTGCCAGCAGCCAAGATCGACGGACTAGCGCTAGCTCCTACGAGCAGTACTTC.